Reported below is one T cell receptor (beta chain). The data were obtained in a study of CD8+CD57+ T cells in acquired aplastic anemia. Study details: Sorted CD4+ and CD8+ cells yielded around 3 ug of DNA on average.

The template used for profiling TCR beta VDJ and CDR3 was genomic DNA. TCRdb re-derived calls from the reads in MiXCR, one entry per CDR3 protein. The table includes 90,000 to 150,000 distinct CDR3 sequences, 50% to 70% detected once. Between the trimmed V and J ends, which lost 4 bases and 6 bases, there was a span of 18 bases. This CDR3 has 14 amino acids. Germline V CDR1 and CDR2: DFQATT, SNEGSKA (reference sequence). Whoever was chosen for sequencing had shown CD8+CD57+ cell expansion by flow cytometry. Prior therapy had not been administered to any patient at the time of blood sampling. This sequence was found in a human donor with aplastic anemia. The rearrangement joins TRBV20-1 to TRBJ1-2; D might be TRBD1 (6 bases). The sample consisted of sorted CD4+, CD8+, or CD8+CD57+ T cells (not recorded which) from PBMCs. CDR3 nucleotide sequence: TGCAGTGCTACAATGTCCGGGACATCTAATGGCTACACCTTC. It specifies CSATMSGTSNGYTF.